Listed here are 8 T cell receptor beta chains from one sample, sequenced in a study of shared clonotypes between healthy human individuals. Measured with immunoSEQ multiplex PCR; TCRdb has only the in-frame clones, and not every one. The sample has fewer than 1 million clones, about 96% seen once. It was CD45RO-negative cells, positively selected for CCR7, that made up naive CD8 cells, with terminally differentiated effector memory CD45RA+ cells excluded. The specimen was naive CD8+ T cells sorted from blood. These receptors all stem from a young man in good health.

The genes are TRBV27 and TRBJ1-5; the D is unclear. Trimming shortened V by 2 bases and J by 5 bases, and 13 bases separated the two germline ends. Germline assignment: CDR1 MNHEY and CDR2 SMNVEV (reference sequence). The CDR3 is made up of 15 amino acids. The CDR3 DNA follows: TGTGCCAGCAGTTTAGGGTTCGAGGTAGATCAGCCCCAGCATTTT. This codes for CASSLGFEVDQPQHF.

This chain uses TRBV9 with TRBJ2-1, with 8 bases identical to TRBD1. The CDR3 runs to 15 residues. V shed 3 bases, J shed 7 bases, and the junction held 9 bases outside the gene matches. Germline V gene lookup returns CDR1 SGDLS and CDR2 YYNGEE. CDR3 in amino acids: CASSEGQGAWNEQFF. The CDR3 DNA reads TGTGCCAGCAGCGAAGGTCAGGGGGCTTGGAATGAGCAGTTCTTC. Variable domain in full (rest from reference TRBV9 and TRBJ2-1): DSGVTQTPKHLITATGQRVTLRCSPRSGDLSVYWYQQSLDQGLQFLIQYYNGEERAKGNILERFSAQQFPDLHSELNLSSLELGDSALYFCASSEGQGAWNEQFFGPGTRLTVL.

V is TRBV7-9 and J is TRBJ2-7, with D perhaps matching TRBD1 (6 bases). The length of the CDR3 is 14 residues. Per the germline V gene, CDR1 is SEHNR and CDR2 is FQNEAQ (reference sequence). The V gene lost 5 bases and the J gene lost 1 base, with 12 bases spanning the gap. CDR3 bases: TGTGCCAGCAGCGGCAAGGACAGATCCTACGAGCAGTACTTC. Encoded protein: CASSGKDRSYEQYF.

The rearrangement uses TRBV19 and TRBJ1-2; a weak D match, TRBD1 (6 bases). The CDR3 consists of 13 residues. Germline V gives CDR1 LNHDA, CDR2 SQIVND (reference sequence). V dropped 7 bases and J dropped 4 bases, with 13 bases sitting between them. This CDR3 is CASKFGGSYGYTF. The CDR3 region has the DNA TGTGCCAGTAAGTTCGGGGGCAGCTATGGCTACACCTTC.

This chain joins TRBV5-5 and TRBJ2-7; D is undetermined. The length of the CDR3 is 16 residues. The V gene lost 2 bases and the J gene lost 2 bases, with 17 bases spanning the gap. Germline CDR1 is SGHKS and CDR2 is YYEKEE (reference sequence). CDR3 residues: CASSFSSNAITYEQYF. CDR3 coding DNA: TGTGCCAGCAGCTTCAGTTCTAACGCAATCACCTACGAGCAGTACTTC. Full variable domain (remainder filled in from reference TRBV5-5 and TRBJ2-7): DAGVTQSPTHLIKTRGQQVTLRCSPISGHKSVSWYQQVLGQGPQFIFQYYEKEERGRGNFPDRFSARQFPNYSSELNVNALLLGDSALYLCASSFSSNAITYEQYFGPGTRLTVT.

The J gene is TRBJ2-3, the V gene TRBV7-8; 14 bases map to TRBD2. This CDR3 is built from 18 residues. Germline CDR1 and CDR2: SGHVS and FQNEAQ. With 5 bases clipped from V and 4 bases from J, the junction kept 11 bases outside the gene matches. CDR3 region: CASSAVAGLAGGPDTQYF. CDR3 coding DNA: TGTGCCAGCAGCGCCGTGGCTGGACTAGCGGGAGGACCAGATACGCAGTATTTT.

The chain joins TRBV30 to TRBJ2-5, with D hard to call. TRBJ2-7 matches the DNA end more closely, so the J call is doubtful. Germline CDR1 reads GTSNPN; CDR2 reads SVGIG (reference sequence). This CDR3 contains 12 residues. The CDR3 protein is CAWSADNYEQYF. CDR3 sequence (DNA): TGTGCCTGGAGTGCAGACAACTACGAGCAGTACTTC.

CDR3 loop: CASTPREGGPDTQYF. In nucleotides, the CDR3 is TGTGCCAGCACCCCCCGGGAGGGGGGTCCAGATACGCAGTATTTT. This chain connects TRBV27 to TRBJ2-3; 8 bases agree with TRBD2. This CDR3 comprises 15 residues. Germline CDR1 and CDR2: MNHEY and SMNVEV (reference sequence). The ends lost 7 bases at V and 4 bases at J; junction bases unmatched: 10.